This T cell receptor (beta chain) was captured in a study of CD8 T cells in Susac syndrome. CD8+ and CD4+ T cells taken from blood had their TCR beta sequenced. An input of roughly 0.5 to 1 ug of RNA was subjected to reverse transcription using random hexamers. It was immunoSEQ multiplex PCR that amplified TCR beta CDR3 across 54 Vbeta and 13 Jbeta. TCRdb re-analysed the immunoSEQ multiplex PCR reads in MiXCR, keeping a single row per CDR3 protein. The sample carries some 120,000 distinct CDR3 sequences, around 96% recorded once. Sequencing was done on a sample of CD4+ T cells from PBMCs. The TCR was taken from a human donor in good health.

The DNA for the CDR3 is TGCAGCGTTGAAGATCGCCACTCTGTGAACACCATATATTTT. Its translation is CSVEDRHSVNTIYF. V is TRBV29-1 and J is TRBJ1-3; unclear D gene. Germline CDR1 reads SQVTM; CDR2 reads ANQGSEA. The V end lost 0 bases, the J end lost 7 bases, and 13 bases lay between the germline ends. This CDR3 contains 14 residues.